A selection of T cell receptor beta chains follows, all from one sample in a study of shared clonotypes between healthy human individuals. Repertoires were generated with immunoSEQ multiplex PCR, while TCRdb's copy carries only in-frame clones and drops some. The sample lists some 600,000 clones; 96% were seen once. The sample was naive CD8+ T cells sorted from blood. The receptors come from a woman in her thirties in good health. CDR3s include the opening cysteine and the closing phenylalanine or tryptophan. The order of the fields is CDR3 length, J gene, V gene, clone size, D gene, CDR3 protein, CDR3 DNA. D genes are given only for firm matches. Clone size is stated in some rows and not others, as once, few, many or a class when expanded.

CDR3 length: 12; J gene: TRBJ2-5; V gene: TRBV2; clone size: .; D gene: .; CDR3 protein: CASLRGRETQYF; CDR3 DNA: TGTGCCAGCCTACGGGGCCGGGAGACCCAGTACTTC
CDR3 length: 12; J gene: TRBJ1-1; V gene: TRBV28; clone size: .; D gene: .; CDR3 protein: CASSLGLTEAFF; CDR3 DNA: TGTGCCAGCAGTTTGGGGTTGACTGAAGCTTTCTTT
CDR3 length: 13; J gene: TRBJ2-5; V gene: TRBV5-4; clone size: .; D gene: .; CDR3 protein: CASSLESDETQYF; CDR3 DNA: TGTGCCAGCAGCTTGGAGAGTGACGAGACCCAGTACTTC
CDR3 length: 13; J gene: TRBJ2-7; V gene: TRBV5-6; clone size: .; D gene: .; CDR3 protein: CASSLLGSYEQYF; CDR3 DNA: TGTGCCAGCAGCTTGCTGGGATCCTACGAGCAGTACTTC
CDR3 length: 13; J gene: TRBJ2-2; V gene: TRBV9; clone size: .; D gene: .; CDR3 protein: CASSGRGVGELFF; CDR3 DNA: TGTGCCAGCAGCGGCCGAGGGGTCGGGGAGCTGTTTTTT
CDR3 length: 16; J gene: TRBJ2-7; V gene: TRBV15; clone size: .; D gene: TRBD1; CDR3 protein: CATSSVGQGRSYEQYF; CDR3 DNA: TGTGCCACCAGCAGCGTGGGACAGGGGAGGTCCTACGAGCAGTACTTC
CDR3 length: 12; J gene: TRBJ2-2; V gene: TRBV6-5; clone size: .; D gene: .; CDR3 protein: CASIGLTGELFF; CDR3 DNA: TGTGCCAGCATCGGACTTACCGGGGAGCTGTTTTTT
CDR3 length: 15; J gene: TRBJ2-1; V gene: TRBV4-1; clone size: .; D gene: .; CDR3 protein: CASSQGGFSYNEQFF; CDR3 DNA: TGCGCCAGCAGCCAAGGAGGGTTCTCCTACAATGAGCAGTTCTTC
CDR3 length: 13; J gene: TRBJ2-5; V gene: TRBV10-3; clone size: .; D gene: .; CDR3 protein: CAISEEGSETQYF; CDR3 DNA: TGTGCCATCAGTGAAGAGGGTTCGGAGACCCAGTACTTC
CDR3 length: 15; J gene: TRBJ2-1; V gene: TRBV27; clone size: .; D gene: .; CDR3 protein: CASSLSGLFYNEQFF; CDR3 DNA: TGTGCCAGCAGTTTATCTGGTCTTTTTTACAATGAGCAGTTCTTC
CDR3 length: 12; J gene: TRBJ1-1; V gene: TRBV27; clone size: .; D gene: .; CDR3 protein: CASQTGGTEAFF; CDR3 DNA: TGTGCCAGTCAGACGGGGGGGACTGAAGCTTTCTTT
CDR3 length: 12; J gene: TRBJ1-2; V gene: TRBV27; clone size: .; D gene: .; CDR3 protein: CASSLSGYGYTF; CDR3 DNA: TGTGCCAGCAGTTTATCGGGATATGGCTACACCTTC
CDR3 length: 12; J gene: TRBJ2-7; V gene: TRBV7-9; clone size: .; D gene: .; CDR3 protein: CASSFHQDEQYF; CDR3 DNA: TGTGCCAGCAGCTTTCACCAGGACGAGCAGTACTTC
CDR3 length: 15; J gene: TRBJ2-7; V gene: TRBV9; clone size: once; D gene: .; CDR3 protein: CASSVEGGAVDEQYF; CDR3 DNA: TGTGCCAGCAGCGTAGAAGGAGGGGCCGTGGACGAGCAGTACTTC
CDR3 length: 15; J gene: TRBJ1-2; V gene: TRBV27; clone size: .; D gene: TRBD1; CDR3 protein: CASSAGTGRWYGYTF; CDR3 DNA: TGTGCCAGCAGCGCCGGGACAGGGAGGTGGTATGGCTACACCTTC
CDR3 length: 11; J gene: TRBJ2-2; V gene: TRBV13; clone size: once; D gene: .; CDR3 protein: CASSLDGELFF; CDR3 DNA: TGTGCCAGCAGCTTAGACGGGGAGCTGTTTTTT
CDR3 length: 11; J gene: TRBJ1-1; V gene: TRBV5-1; clone size: .; D gene: .; CDR3 protein: CASRSNTEAFF; CDR3 DNA: TGCGCCAGCAGAAGCAACACTGAAGCTTTCTTT
CDR3 length: 14; J gene: TRBJ2-7; V gene: TRBV11-2; clone size: .; D gene: TRBD1; CDR3 protein: CASSYGQGRYEQYF; CDR3 DNA: TGTGCCAGCAGCTACGGACAGGGGCGGTACGAGCAGTACTTC
CDR3 length: 16; J gene: TRBJ2-3; V gene: TRBV29-1; clone size: .; D gene: TRBD2; CDR3 protein: CSVDLAGAQSTDTQYF; CDR3 DNA: TGCAGCGTTGATCTAGCGGGAGCCCAAAGCACAGATACGCAGTATTTT
CDR3 length: 14; J gene: TRBJ2-4; V gene: TRBV5-1; clone size: .; D gene: .; CDR3 protein: CASSQENPVGIQYF; CDR3 DNA: TGCGCCAGCAGCCAGGAGAACCCCGTTGGCATTCAGTACTTC
CDR3 length: 11; J gene: TRBJ2-7; V gene: TRBV2; clone size: .; D gene: .; CDR3 protein: CASMKDYEQYF; CDR3 DNA: TGTGCCAGCATGAAGGACTACGAGCAGTACTTC
CDR3 length: 13; J gene: TRBJ1-5; V gene: TRBV27; clone size: .; D gene: .; CDR3 protein: CASSVGPTRPQHF; CDR3 DNA: TGTGCCAGCAGTGTGGGGCCTACGAGGCCCCAGCATTTT
CDR3 length: 14; J gene: TRBJ2-7; V gene: TRBV6-6; clone size: .; D gene: .; CDR3 protein: CASNPAPTTYEQYF; CDR3 DNA: TGTGCCAGCAACCCGGCGCCTACTACCTACGAGCAGTACTTC
CDR3 length: 14; J gene: TRBJ1-4; V gene: TRBV5-1; clone size: .; D gene: TRBD1; CDR3 protein: CASSSQGQVEKLFF; CDR3 DNA: TGCGCCAGCAGCTCCCAAGGACAGGTCGAAAAACTGTTTTTT
CDR3 length: 19; J gene: TRBJ2-7; V gene: TRBV11-2; clone size: once; D gene: .; CDR3 protein: CASSHTGEIIAIGGYEQYF; CDR3 DNA: TGTGCCAGCAGCCATACCGGGGAAATCATTGCAATCGGCGGCTACGAGCAGTACTTC
CDR3 length: 15; J gene: TRBJ2-1; V gene: TRBV4-1; clone size: .; D gene: .; CDR3 protein: CASSQVQTDRNEQFF; CDR3 DNA: TGCGCCAGCAGCCAAGTACAGACCGACCGCAATGAGCAGTTCTTC
CDR3 length: 15; J gene: TRBJ2-7; V gene: TRBV23-1; clone size: .; D gene: TRBD2; CDR3 protein: CASSQSPSGDYEQYF; CDR3 DNA: TGCGCCAGCAGTCAATCACCTAGCGGGGATTACGAGCAGTACTTC
CDR3 length: 13; J gene: TRBJ1-1; V gene: TRBV11-3; clone size: .; D gene: .; CDR3 protein: CASSAQGFAEAFF; CDR3 DNA: TGTGCCAGCAGCGCACAGGGATTCGCTGAAGCTTTCTTT
CDR3 length: 14; J gene: TRBJ2-1; V gene: TRBV6-6; clone size: .; D gene: .; CDR3 protein: CASSYGSSYNEQFF; CDR3 DNA: TGTGCCAGCAGTTACGGGAGCTCCTACAATGAGCAGTTCTTC
CDR3 length: 15; J gene: TRBJ1-2; V gene: TRBV6-1; clone size: .; D gene: TRBD1; CDR3 protein: CASSPRDSLNYGYTF; CDR3 DNA: TGTGCCAGCAGTCCCCGGGACAGCTTAAACTATGGCTACACCTTC
CDR3 length: 15; J gene: TRBJ2-7; V gene: TRBV5-5; clone size: .; D gene: TRBD2; CDR3 protein: CASSWPSGSSYEQYF; CDR3 DNA: TGTGCCAGCAGCTGGCCTAGCGGTAGCTCCTACGAGCAGTACTTC
CDR3 length: 18; J gene: TRBJ2-3; V gene: TRBV19; clone size: .; D gene: .; CDR3 protein: CADPAAGPKSSVTDTQYF; CDR3 DNA: TGTGCCGACCCTGCCGCAGGGCCGAAGAGTAGTGTCACAGATACGCAGTATTTT
CDR3 length: 14; J gene: TRBJ1-2; V gene: TRBV21-1; clone size: .; D gene: .; CDR3 protein: CASSKAGGPDGYTF; CDR3 DNA: TGTGCCAGCAGCAAAGCGGGGGGGCCGGATGGCTACACCTTC
CDR3 length: 14; J gene: TRBJ2-7; V gene: TRBV6-5; clone size: .; D gene: .; CDR3 protein: CASSRMRESYEQYF; CDR3 DNA: TGTGCCAGCAGCCGGATGAGGGAGTCCTACGAGCAGTACTTC
CDR3 length: 14; J gene: TRBJ1-1; V gene: TRBV10-3; clone size: .; D gene: .; CDR3 protein: CAISETTQNTEAFF; CDR3 DNA: TGTGCCATCAGTGAGACAACCCAGAACACTGAAGCTTTCTTT
CDR3 length: 16; J gene: TRBJ2-7; V gene: TRBV7-2; clone size: .; D gene: TRBD2; CDR3 protein: CASSPTGGTNSYEQYF; CDR3 DNA: TGTGCCAGCAGCCCGACGGGGGGGACAAATTCCTACGAGCAGTACTTC
CDR3 length: 12; J gene: TRBJ2-7; V gene: TRBV10-2; clone size: few; D gene: .; CDR3 protein: CASSDLLYEQYF; CDR3 DNA: TGCGCCAGCAGTGATTTACTCTACGAGCAGTACTTC
CDR3 length: 14; J gene: TRBJ2-7; V gene: TRBV7-6; clone size: few; D gene: .; CDR3 protein: CASSPTDPSYEQYF; CDR3 DNA: TGTGCCAGCAGCCCGACGGATCCTTCCTACGAGCAGTACTTC
CDR3 length: 13; J gene: TRBJ1-1; V gene: TRBV9; clone size: once; D gene: .; CDR3 protein: CASSVAGSGEAFF; CDR3 DNA: TGTGCCAGCAGCGTCGCAGGGTCGGGGGAAGCTTTCTTT
CDR3 length: 12; J gene: TRBJ2-1; V gene: TRBV14; clone size: .; D gene: .; CDR3 protein: CASSQERDEQFF; CDR3 DNA: TGTGCCAGCAGCCAAGAGCGGGATGAGCAGTTCTTC
CDR3 length: 16; J gene: TRBJ2-3; V gene: TRBV2; clone size: .; D gene: TRBD2; CDR3 protein: CASSDLAGGVADTQYF; CDR3 DNA: TGTGCCAGCAGTGACCTAGCGGGAGGGGTGGCAGATACGCAGTATTTT
CDR3 length: 14; J gene: TRBJ2-7; V gene: TRBV7-9; clone size: .; D gene: .; CDR3 protein: CASSQTLSSYEQYF; CDR3 DNA: TGTGCCAGCAGCCAAACTCTCTCCTCCTACGAGCAGTACTTC